This TCR beta chain was captured by sequencing in a study of T cell changes during pregnancy in multiple sclerosis. This table comes from immunoSEQ multiplex PCR, and its TCRdb copy is limited to in-frame clones, with some not included. The table includes 50,000 to 60,000 clones, roughly nine tenths detected once. Germline V gene lookup returns CDR1 SGDLS and CDR2 YYNGEE. The V end lost 0 bases, the J end lost 3 bases, and 12 bases lay between the germline ends. This CDR3 has 15 amino acids. The receptor was derived from a female donor with multiple sclerosis, enrolled in a pregnancy study. Here the sequenced sample was CD4+ T cells from peripheral blood mononuclear cells, taken in the third trimester of pregnancy. This chain connects TRBV9 to TRBJ1-2, with D hard to call. In DNA form, the CDR3 reads TGTGCCAGCAGCGTAGGGCAGAAGGCGGACTATGGCTACACCTTC. Encoded protein: CASSVGQKADYGYTF. Supplemented by reference TRBV9 and TRBJ1-2, the full variable domain reads DSGVTQTPKHLITATGQRVTLRCSPRSGDLSVYWYQQSLDQGLQFLIQYYNGEERAKGNILERFSAQQFPDLHSELNLSSLELGDSALYFCASSVGQKADYGYTFGSGTRLTVV.